This T cell receptor beta chain was retrieved from a study of blood T cell repertoires in COVID-19. Study-level information: COVID-19 samples collected from the United States, Italy and Spain covered acute and convalescent phases.

The germline V and J ends were trimmed by 0 bases and 7 bases, with 12 bases remaining between them. Germline assignment: CDR1 LGHNA and CDR2 YSLEER. This CDR3 is 14 amino acids long. Study processing details: Reference gene primer amplification gave nucleated cell count estimates. Using immunoSEQ multiplex PCR, the repertoire was profiled, and TCRdb retains in-frame clones only, with some absent. V and J calls and clone size follow that table, whereas D and trimming were derived from the DNA. The data contain about 85,000 clones, roughly 87% of them singletons. The sequenced sample consisted of peripheral blood. The V gene is TRBV4-3, the J gene TRBJ1-2; no reliable D call. This TCR came from a man in his forties or fifties with acute or convalescent COVID-19. CDR3 amino acids: CASSQDTGYAGYTF. CDR3 coding DNA: TGCGCCAGCAGCCAAGATACGGGGTACGCTGGCTACACCTTC.